This passage covers 27 T cell receptor beta chains from one sample sequenced in a study of early T cells in non-severe SARS-CoV-2 infection. MiXCR, run by TCRdb on the 5' RACE reads, gives a single entry per CDR3 protein. Of roughly 25,000 distinct CDR3 sequences in the sample, roughly 4.1% were seen once. The sample taken for sequencing was whole blood. The receptors stem from an adult who was a healthcare worker with PCR-confirmed SARS-CoV-2 infection or an uninfected control (not recorded which).

The sample holds many counts of this clonotype. The V gene is TRBV6-6, the J gene TRBJ2-3; TRBD2 aligns across 12 bases. Germline-derived CDR1 and CDR2 are MNHNY and SVGAGI (reference sequence). V lost 6 bases and J lost 4; bases outside the gene matches: 17. CDR3 size: 19 residues. The CDR3 region is CASSPHPPRTSGTADTQYF. The CDR3 DNA reads TGTGCCAGCAGCCCTCACCCCCCCCGGACTAGCGGGACGGCAGATACGCAGTATTTT.

This clonotype was seen at least ten times. This rearrangement joins TRBV6-2 or TRBV6-3 to TRBJ1-1; 7 nucleotides align to TRBD1. The CDR3 runs 13 residues. The germline CDR1 and CDR2 sequences are MNHEY and SVGEGT. V gave up 11 bases and J gave up 1 base; unmatched junction bases: 7. The CDR3 region is CAGGKGANTEAFF. As DNA, the CDR3 is TGTGCCGGGGGAAAGGGGGCGAACACTGAAGCTTTCTTT.

A few counts support this clonotype. The chain couples TRBV14 to TRBJ2-4, with D possibly matching TRBD2 (5 bases). The CDR3 length is 14 residues. With 4 bases removed from V and 4 bases from J, the gap between germline ends came to 11 bases. Per germline, CDR1 SGHDN and CDR2 FVKESK. The CDR3 loop reads CASSPDRTKNIQYF. CDR3 in DNA: TGTGCCAGCAGCCCGGACCGGACTAAAAACATTCAGTACTTC.

The chain combines TRBV6-1 with TRBJ2-6; D is ambiguous. The CDR3 is 12 amino acids. CDR1 is MNHNS, CDR2 SASEGT, per germline. The germline V and J ends were trimmed by 8 bases and 4 bases, with 6 bases remaining between them. CDR3 DNA sequence: TGTGCCAGCGAAGGGGGGGCCAACGTCCTGACTTTC. This gives the protein CASEGGANVLTF.

This clonotype has a handful of counts. This chain joins TRBV29-1 and TRBJ2-2, with a weak D call TRBD1 (6 bases). V lost 4 bases to trimming and J lost 1 base, with 7 bases between them. Germline values: CDR1 SQVTM, CDR2 ANQGSEA. CDR3 length: 13 amino acids. CDR3 coding DNA: TGCAGCGTTGGGACAGAGAACACCGGGGAGCTGTTTTTT. It yields the protein CSVGTENTGELFF.

This clonotype was seen repeatedly, ten times or more. The chain recombines TRBV7-3 with TRBJ2-2; a weak D match, TRBD2 (6 bases). The germline V and J ends were trimmed by 1 base and 1 base, with 10 bases remaining between them. This CDR3 is 16 amino acids long. Looked up from germline, CDR1 is SGHTA and CDR2 is FQGTGA. CDR3 protein: CASSLNDGRNTGELFF. The DNA of the CDR3 is TGTGCCAGCAGCTTAAACGACGGGAGGAACACCGGGGAGCTGTTTTTT.

This clonotype turned up a few times. The V gene is TRBV11-2, the J gene TRBJ2-5; D unresolved. V lost 7 bases and J 4 bases, leaving 19 bases between the germline ends. The CDR3 length is 15 residues. CDR1 is SGHAT and CDR2 is FQNNGV in the germline V gene. The CDR3 loop is CASTRGLGWGETQYF. The CDR3 DNA reads TGTGCCAGCACCAGAGGATTAGGCTGGGGAGAGACCCAGTACTTC.

This clonotype was seen ten or more times. The chain has TRBV20-1 and TRBJ2-3; D unresolved. CDR3 length equals 14 residues. CDR1 is DFQATT and CDR2 is SNEGSKA in the germline V gene (reference sequence). Trimming cost V 0 bases and J 1 base, with 8 bases left between them. The CDR3 DNA is TGCAGTGCTAGAGAGGGGTTTGGCACAGATACGCAGTATTTT. Translated: CSAREGFGTDTQYF.

This clonotype was picked up many times. The chain combines TRBV10-3 with TRBJ1-1; TRBD1 might be the D (6 bases). This CDR3 region has 18 residues. Trimming took off 5 bases at V and 4 bases at J, with 26 bases between the two ends. Germline CDR1 is ENHRY and CDR2 is SYGVKD. CDR3 nucleotide sequence: TGTGCCATCAGTCCCAGGGAAGGGACACTGGGAAGGGGCACTGAAGCTTTCTTT. This encodes CAISPREGTLGRGTEAFF.

The table lists this clonotype with many counts. The chain recombines TRBV7-2 with TRBJ1-2, with TRBD1 as a possible D gene (6 bases). CDR1 is SGHTA, CDR2 FQGNSA, per germline. The CDR3 totals 13 residues. V was pared by 5 bases and J by 1 base, with 8 bases between. The CDR3 spells CASSPDSNYGYTF. In nucleotides, the CDR3 is TGTGCCAGCAGCCCGGACAGTAACTATGGCTACACCTTC.

The chain recombines TRBV7-9 with TRBJ2-7, with 14 positions matching TRBD2. Per the germline V gene, CDR1 is SEHNR and CDR2 is FQNEAQ (reference sequence). V gave up 5 bases and J gave up 4 bases; unmatched junction bases: 7. The CDR3 length is 16 residues. CDR3 nucleotide sequence: TGTGCCAGCAGCGTCGGACTAGCGGGAGGTTCGTACGAGCAGTACTTC. It is translated as CASSVGLAGGSYEQYF.

The table lists this clonotype with many counts. The CDR3 DNA follows: TGTGCCAGCAGCCTCGGGACTTTCACAGATACGCAGTATTTT. Translation gives CASSLGTFTDTQYF. V is TRBV5-6 and J is TRBJ2-3; D possibly corresponds to TRBD2 (6 bases). The CDR3 consists of 14 residues. Germline V gives CDR1 SGHDT, CDR2 YYEEEE. The V gene lost 4 bases and the J gene lost 2 bases, with 11 bases spanning the gap.

This clonotype has a count of ten or more. The rearrangement uses TRBV7-9 and TRBJ1-4, with unresolved D. The V end lost 8 bases, the J end lost 11 bases, and 9 bases lay between the germline ends. Germline V lookup: CDR1 SEHNR, CDR2 FQNEAQ (reference sequence). The CDR3 runs to 10 residues. The chain's CDR3 is CASGIEKLFF. The CDR3 DNA is TGTGCCAGCGGCATCGAGAAACTGTTTTTT.

This clonotype was recorded at least ten times. The chain is built from TRBV12-3 or TRBV12-4 and TRBJ2-1; TRBD2 matches 12 bases. V lost 6 bases and J lost 1; bases outside the gene matches: 7. The CDR3 totals 17 residues. CDR3 DNA: TGTGCCAGCAGCCCCCGGACTAGCGGGAAGTCCTACAATGAGCAGTTCTTC. Translated, it gives CASSPRTSGKSYNEQFF.

This clonotype was seen at least ten times. V usage is TRBV24-1 and J usage is TRBJ2-3, with 7 bases fitting TRBD2. The CDR3 spans 17 residues. CDR1 is KGHDR, CDR2 SFDVKD, per germline. J gave up 0 bases and V 6 bases, and 11 bases lay outside the gene matches. In nucleotides, the CDR3 is TGTGCCACCAGTACGTCCTTCGCGGGAGTTAGCACAGATACGCAGTATTTT. This sequence encodes CATSTSFAGVSTDTQYF.

The table lists this clonotype with a few counts. V usage is TRBV10-3 and J usage is TRBJ2-5; 9 nucleotides align to TRBD2. After removal of 3 bases from V and 4 bases from J, the junction contained 12 bases not matched to a gene. Germline V lookup: CDR1 ENHRY, CDR2 SYGVKD. The CDR3 spans 17 residues. The DNA for the CDR3 is TGTGCCATCAGTGAAACCGGGACTAGCCTAACTAGAGAGACCCAGTACTTC. Its translation: CAISETGTSLTRETQYF.

This clonotype was recorded at least ten times. V and J are TRBV20-1 and TRBJ2-7; 10 positions agree with TRBD2. V trimming: 2 bases; J trimming: 3 bases; junction bases outside the gene matches: 10. The V gene's germline CDR1 is DFQATT and CDR2 SNEGSKA (reference sequence). The CDR3 is 16 amino acids. The CDR3 loop reads CSARPRLAGKFYEQYF. The DNA for the CDR3 is TGCAGTGCTAGACCCAGACTAGCGGGTAAATTCTACGAGCAGTACTTC.

There are many counts of this clonotype. V gene TRBV4-2 combines with J gene TRBJ2-3; a possible D gene is TRBD2 (5 bases). The CDR3 length is 17 residues. The V end was cut by 0 bases, the J end by 2 bases, with 15 bases between. Looked up from germline, CDR1 is LGHNA and CDR2 is YNFKEQ. The CDR3, as DNA: TGTGCCAGCAGCCAAGACCCACCAGCGGCGTTCACAGATACGCAGTATTTT. Its protein product is CASSQDPPAAFTDTQYF.

This clonotype was counted only a few times. The rearrangement uses TRBV9 and TRBJ2-1; 7 nucleotides line up with TRBD1. J gave up 7 bases and V 1 base, and 8 bases lay outside the gene matches. From germline, CDR1 is SGDLS and CDR2 YYNGEE. CDR3 size: 15 residues. The CDR3 sequence: CASSVQGGARNEQFF. CDR3 nucleotides: TGTGCCAGCAGCGTACAAGGGGGCGCTCGGAATGAGCAGTTCTTC.

V and J are TRBV18 and TRBJ2-6, with 9 bases identical to TRBD1. The CDR3 has 18 residues. V trimming: 3 bases; J trimming: 1 base; junction bases outside the gene matches: 7. Germline-derived CDR1 and CDR2 are KGHSH and LQKENI. The CDR3 loop is CASSPPRQGGSGANVLTF. CDR3 sequence (DNA): TGTGCCAGCTCACCTCCGCGACAGGGGGGGTCTGGGGCCAACGTCCTGACTTTC.

There are a few counts of this clonotype. The chain is built from TRBV2 and TRBJ1-5; D is possibly TRBD1 (5 bases). V was shortened by 0 bases and J by 2 bases, with 8 bases between the two germline ends. Germline-derived CDR1 and CDR2 are SNHLY and FYNNEI. CDR3 size: 15 residues. CDR3 DNA sequence: TGTGCCAGCAGTGAAGCATCAGGGCGCAATCAGCCCCAGCATTTT. Protein product: CASSEASGRNQPQHF.

This clonotype showed up many times. The chain is built from TRBV6-5 and TRBJ1-4, with a weak D call TRBD1 (6 bases). Trimming pared 0 bases from V and 8 bases from J, leaving 16 bases between. The CDR3 sequence is 16 residues long. The germline gives CDR1 MNHEY, CDR2 SVGAGI. The CDR3 loop reads CASSYSQGQRPEKLFF. Written as DNA, the CDR3 is TGTGCCAGCAGTTACTCCCAGGGGCAAAGGCCCGAAAAACTGTTTTTT.

Many counts were recorded for this clonotype. V is TRBV18 and J is TRBJ1-1; TRBD1 matches at 10 bases. Germline loops: CDR1 KGHSH, CDR2 LQKENI. The CDR3 runs to 18 residues. Unmatched junction bases numbered 16, after V lost 8 bases and J lost 1 base. The CDR3 nucleotides are TGTGCCAGCCGCCTTTTAGCGGGGGACAGGGGATCGAACACTGAAGCTTTCTTT. Protein sequence: CASRLLAGDRGSNTEAFF.

This clonotype was counted at least ten times. The V call is TRBV11-2, the J call TRBJ2-7, with D possibly matching TRBD2 (5 bases). Trimming removed 1 base at V and 6 bases at J, with 19 bases between. The CDR3 has 16 amino acids. The V gene's germline CDR1 is SGHAT and CDR2 FQNNGV. The CDR3 reads CASSLGGLPSLSEQYF. DNA of the CDR3: TGTGCCAGCAGCTTAGGCGGACTCCCCTCCCTGTCCGAGCAGTACTTC.

The table lists this clonotype with many counts. The gene calls are TRBV7-9 and TRBJ1-2; perhaps TRBD1 as D (5 bases). Germline V gives CDR1 SEHNR, CDR2 FQNEAQ (reference sequence). This CDR3 has 15 amino acids. V was clipped by 6 bases and J by 4 bases, with 18 bases between them. The CDR3 is CASRDESQGGYGYTF. DNA for the CDR3: TGTGCCAGCAGGGATGAGAGTCAGGGCGGCTATGGCTACACCTTC. Full variable domain (outside the CDR3, taken from reference TRBV7-9 and TRBJ1-2): DTGVSQNPRHKITKRGQNVTFRCDPISEHNRLYWYRQTLGQGPEFLTYFQNEAQLEKSRLLSDRFSAERPKGSFSTLEIQRTEQGDSAMYLCASRDESQGGYGYTFGSGTRLTVV.

This clonotype showed up many times. The chain links TRBV12-3 or TRBV12-4 to TRBJ2-7, with D unresolved. Deletions cut 6 bases from V and 6 bases from J, with 12 bases between. This CDR3 comprises 12 residues. The CDR3 reads CASSQGFGEQYF. The CDR3 DNA reads as TGTGCCAGCAGCCAAGGTTTCGGCGAGCAGTACTTC.

This clonotype was seen repeatedly, ten times or more. The chain recombines TRBV7-9 with TRBJ1-6, with no clear D. The CDR3 covers 12 residues. Germline CDR1 reads SEHNR; CDR2 reads FQNEAQ (reference sequence). Trimming left V 6 bases short and J 11 bases short, with 11 bases between. The CDR3 loop is CASSPPPAPLHF. CDR3 sequence (DNA): TGTGCCAGCAGTCCCCCACCTGCACCCCTCCACTTT.